The 27 T cell receptor beta chains in this list originate from one sample, sequenced in a study of shared clonotypes between healthy human individuals. Naive CD8 populations comprised CD45RO-negative cells positively selected for CCR7, excluding terminally differentiated effector memory CD45RA+ cells. Method: immunoSEQ multiplex PCR; TCRdb's copy keeps in-frame clones and lacks some. The sample lists roughly 890,000 clones; over 90% were seen once. Source material: naive CD8+ T cells sorted from blood. The receptor set was obtained from a man aged 25 to 40 in good health.

The chain has TRBV2 and TRBJ1-3, with TRBD1 matching over 9 bases. Germline CDR1 is SNHLY and CDR2 is FYNNEI. The V and J ends lost 10 bases and 3 bases, in that order; junction bases with no gene match: 16. The CDR3 loop spans 17 amino acids. DNA of the CDR3: TGTGCCATCCGAACCGGGACAGGGAGGTTCCTTGGAAACACCATATATTTT. Translation: CAIRTGTGRFLGNTIYF.

This chain connects TRBV27 to TRBJ2-5, with D maybe TRBD2 (7 bases). V lost 3 bases and J lost 4, with 15 bases in between. The germline V gene has CDR1 MNHEY and CDR2 SMNVEV (reference sequence). This CDR3 spans 15 amino acids. The CDR3 spells CASSFSWGGGETQYF. The CDR3 nucleotides read TGTGCCAGCAGTTTCTCTTGGGGAGGGGGAGAGACCCAGTACTTC.

The chain uses TRBV28 and TRBJ2-7, with 11 bases matching TRBD2. This CDR3 comprises 19 residues. CDR1 and CDR2 (germline): MDHEN, SYDVKM. The V and J ends lost 2 bases and 3 bases, in that order; junction bases with no gene match: 15. CDR3 DNA sequence: TGTGCCAGCAGTTTAGTCGGGACTAGCGGCATTCTAACAGGCTACGAGCAGTACTTC. This translates into CASSLVGTSGILTGYEQYF.

This sequence joins TRBV7-9 and TRBJ2-1; tentative D call: TRBD2 (6 bases). V lost 3 bases, J lost 3 bases, and 15 bases lay in between. This CDR3 contains 16 residues. The germline gives CDR1 SEHNR, CDR2 FQNEAQ (reference sequence). This CDR3 is CASSFTLNGGYNEQFF. The CDR3 nucleotides are TGTGCCAGCAGCTTTACGCTTAACGGGGGCTACAATGAGCAGTTCTTC.

This chain links TRBV9 with TRBJ1-3; no definite D call. The CDR3 consists of 14 residues. Looked up from germline, CDR1 is SGDLS and CDR2 is YYNGEE. The ends were cut back, 1 base at V and 0 bases at J, with 5 bases in the middle. CDR3 sequence reads: CASSVYDSGNTIYF. The DNA for the CDR3 is TGTGCCAGCAGCGTATATGACTCTGGAAACACCATATATTTT.

This clone was found once. The CDR3 loop reads CASSKEPGDEQFF. The DNA for the CDR3 is TGTGCCAGCTCCAAGGAGCCTGGCGATGAGCAGTTCTTC. The V gene is TRBV18, the J gene TRBJ2-1; D unresolved. The germline V gene encodes CDR1 KGHSH and CDR2 LQKENI. The V and J ends lost 6 bases and 8 bases respectively, with 14 bases between them. CDR3 size: 13 residues.

The chain recombines TRBV11-2 with TRBJ2-2, with TRBD2 as a possible D gene (6 bases). V gave up 3 bases and J gave up 2 bases, with 13 bases separating them. The CDR3 consists of 16 residues. The germline V gene has CDR1 SGHAT and CDR2 FQNNGV. CDR3 sequence (DNA): TGTGCCAGCAGCTTTAGCCTAGCGCGTAACACCGGGGAGCTGTTTTTT. Residues: CASSFSLARNTGELFF.

V and J are TRBV7-9 and TRBJ2-7, with 7 positions matching TRBD2. V shed 3 bases and J 0 bases; nucleotides not matched to a gene: 8. CDR1 is SEHNR and CDR2 is FQNEAQ in the germline V gene (reference sequence). This CDR3 has 16 amino acids. In DNA, the CDR3 is TGTGCCAGCAGCTTGGGAGGGGCCCAGATCTCCTACGAGCAGTACTTC. This gives the protein CASSLGGAQISYEQYF.

This clone is a singleton in its sample. The gene calls are TRBV4-1 and TRBJ1-6; D gene uncertain. The CDR3 covers 15 residues. V was clipped by 0 bases and J by 7 bases, with 10 bases between them. Per the germline V gene, CDR1 is MGHRA and CDR2 is YSYEKL. This CDR3 reads CASSQEGGPNSPLHF. The CDR3 DNA reads TGCGCCAGCAGCCAAGAGGGCGGACCCAATTCACCCCTCCACTTT.

This sequence joins TRBV27 and TRBJ2-5, with 10 nucleotides matching TRBD2. The germline V gene encodes CDR1 MNHEY and CDR2 SMNVEV (reference sequence). V trimming: 4 bases; J trimming: 7 bases; junction bases outside the gene matches: 9. CDR3 length equals 15 residues. CDR3 sequence reads: CASSSHLAGEGTQYF. The CDR3 bases are TGTGCCAGCAGTTCCCACCTAGCGGGAGAGGGGACCCAGTACTTC.

The rearrangement uses TRBV4-1 and TRBJ1-2; D uncertain. CDR3 length equals 13 residues. V lost 3 bases to trimming and J lost 6 bases, with 11 bases between them. The germline gives CDR1 MGHRA, CDR2 YSYEKL. CDR3 DNA sequence: TGCGCCAGCAGCCAGTATATTATCGATGGCTACACCTTC. Protein product: CASSQYIIDGYTF.

The V gene is TRBV7-9, the J gene TRBJ1-1; a possible D gene is TRBD1 (6 bases). The length of the CDR3 is 15 residues. The ends were cut back, 1 base at V and 5 bases at J, with 14 bases in the middle. Per germline, CDR1 SEHNR and CDR2 FQNEAQ (reference sequence). The CDR3 loop is CASSLVGRGDTEAFF. CDR3 bases: TGTGCCAGCAGCTTAGTTGGCAGGGGAGATACTGAAGCTTTCTTT. Drawing the rest from reference TRBV7-9 and TRBJ1-1, the complete variable domain is DTGVSQNPRHKITKRGQNVTFRCDPISEHNRLYWYRQTLGQGPEFLTYFQNEAQLEKSRLLSDRFSAERPKGSFSTLEIQRTEQGDSAMYLCASSLVGRGDTEAFFGQGTRLTVV.

The rearrangement uses TRBV6-1 and TRBJ2-3; no firm D call. The length of the CDR3 is 13 residues. With 8 bases removed from V and 4 bases from J, the gap between germline ends came to 13 bases. The germline V gene has CDR1 MNHNS and CDR2 SASEGT. The CDR3 is CASCFPWADTQYF. The CDR3, as DNA: TGTGCCAGCTGCTTCCCCTGGGCAGATACGCAGTATTTT.

V gene TRBV7-9 combines with J gene TRBJ1-2, with 7 bases matching TRBD1. CDR3 size: 15 residues. V lost 4 bases and J lost 4; bases outside the gene matches: 9. Looked up from germline, CDR1 is SEHNR and CDR2 is FQNEAQ (reference sequence). CDR3 sequence: CASSSYGQAFYGYTF. DNA of the CDR3: TGTGCCAGCAGCTCCTATGGACAGGCGTTCTATGGCTACACCTTC.

At least ten counts were recorded for this clone. Other DNA sequences in the sample encode the same CDR3. The chain couples TRBV27 to TRBJ2-7; a weak D match, TRBD1 (5 bases). The germline V gene has CDR1 MNHEY and CDR2 SMNVEV (reference sequence). CDR3 length: 12 amino acids. Trimming cost V 6 bases and J 5 bases, with 11 bases left between them. CDR3 protein: CASSMLGDEQYF. The DNA of the CDR3 is TGTGCCAGCAGCATGTTAGGGGACGAGCAGTACTTC.

A few counts support this clone. This sequence joins TRBV2 and TRBJ1-1; TRBD1 might be the D (5 bases). The CDR3 is 14 amino acids. The V end was cut by 9 bases, the J end by 4 bases, with 18 bases between. CDR1 is SNHLY and CDR2 is FYNNEI in the germline V gene. The CDR3 is CASPGGGTGTEAFF. CDR3 sequence (DNA): TGTGCCAGTCCTGGGGGAGGGACGGGCACTGAAGCTTTCTTT.

The V call is TRBV7-2, the J call TRBJ2-7, with a possible D match to TRBD2 (5 bases). The ends were cut back, 5 bases at V and 4 bases at J, with 15 bases in the middle. Germline assignment: CDR1 SGHTA and CDR2 FQGNSA. The CDR3 has 14 amino acids. CDR3 nucleotide sequence: TGTGCCAGCAGCACAGTGGGGAGTTTTTACGAGCAGTACTTC. The encoded protein is CASSTVGSFYEQYF.

This clone was found once. The rearrangement joins TRBV29-1 to TRBJ2-3, with 9 bases that match TRBD2. Losses at the gene ends were 6 bases for V and 0 bases for J; bases not matched to a gene: 4. CDR1 SQVTM and CDR2 ANQGSEA come from the germline V gene. The CDR3 spans 14 residues. The CDR3 loop reads CSVRLAASTDTQYF. In DNA, the CDR3 is TGCAGCGTACGACTAGCGGCCAGCACAGATACGCAGTATTTT.

This clone appeared a few times. The chain combines TRBV7-9 with TRBJ1-2; weak D call: TRBD1 (5 bases). This CDR3 region has 10 residues. Trimming shortened V by 8 bases and J by 8 bases, and 9 bases separated the two germline ends. Germline V gene sequence: CDR1 SEHNR, CDR2 FQNEAQ (reference sequence). The CDR3 coding sequence is TGTGCCAGCGGGGGTTCCGGCTACACCTTC. Translating gives CASGGSGYTF.

J is TRBJ2-7 and V is TRBV7-9; 10 bases align to TRBD1. The length of the CDR3 is 18 residues. V dropped 4 bases and J dropped 4; count of bases not matched to a gene: 16. Looked up from germline, CDR1 is SEHNR and CDR2 is FQNEAQ (reference sequence). The CDR3 nucleotides are TGTGCCAGCAGCTGGACAGGGGGTACCTTGGCTCCATTATACGAGCAGTACTTC. It specifies CASSWTGGTLAPLYEQYF.

The V and J genes are TRBV4-1 and TRBJ1-1; D remains ambiguous. The CDR3 loop spans 16 amino acids. Trimming took 4 bases from V and 0 from J, leaving 15 bases between them. Germline V CDR1 and CDR2: MGHRA, YSYEKL. The CDR3 region is CASSRTAGIMNTEAFF. CDR3 sequence (DNA): TGCGCCAGCAGCCGTACCGCGGGGATCATGAACACTGAAGCTTTCTTT.

J is TRBJ2-1 and V is TRBV9, with D uncertain. The V end was cut by 4 bases, the J end by 5 bases, with 13 bases between. Germline V gene data show CDR1 as SGDLS and CDR2 as YYNGEE. This CDR3 region has 14 residues. The CDR3 reads CASSPRYGDNEQFF. DNA for the CDR3: TGTGCCAGCAGCCCCCGGTACGGAGACAATGAGCAGTTCTTC.

This chain uses TRBV15 with TRBJ2-5, with a possible D match to TRBD2 (5 bases). The germline V gene encodes CDR1 LNHNV and CDR2 YYDKDF (reference sequence). Trimming took 6 bases from V and 5 from J, leaving 22 bases between them. This CDR3 has 16 amino acids. The CDR3 here is CATSYLPRGERETQYF. The CDR3 DNA reads as TGTGCCACCAGTTATCTTCCCCGGGGAGAGAGGGAGACCCAGTACTTC.

This rearrangement joins TRBV28 to TRBJ1-2, with TRBD1 matching over 7 bases. J lost 8 bases, V lost 4 bases, and 16 bases had no gene match. The V gene's germline CDR1 is MDHEN and CDR2 SYDVKM. This CDR3 is 16 amino acids long. The CDR3 DNA is TGTGCCAGCAGTTCCCCACCGATTGACAGGGTCGGCGGCTACACCTTC. Amino acid sequence: CASSSPPIDRVGGYTF.

The gene calls are TRBV19 and TRBJ2-7; 9 bases are a match to TRBD1. Looked up from germline, CDR1 is LNHDA and CDR2 is SQIVND (reference sequence). The CDR3 loop spans 14 amino acids. V was pared by 5 bases and J by 2 bases, with 4 bases of the junction left unmatched. Here the CDR3 reads CASSLGTGTYEQYF. CDR3 in DNA: TGTGCCAGTAGTTTAGGGACAGGGACCTACGAGCAGTACTTC.

Only one count was recorded for this clone. The rearrangement links TRBV27 to TRBJ1-1; no clear D gene. V was clipped by 4 bases and J by 0 bases, with 9 bases between them. From germline, CDR1 is MNHEY and CDR2 SMNVEV (reference sequence). The length of the CDR3 is 14 residues. CDR3 protein: CASSSIRMNTEAFF. In DNA, the CDR3 is TGTGCCAGCAGTTCTATTAGGATGAACACTGAAGCTTTCTTT.

The chain has TRBV7-9 and TRBJ2-1, with D hard to call. V shed 5 bases and J shed 9 bases, with 8 bases lying between them. Germline-derived CDR1 and CDR2 are SEHNR and FQNEAQ (reference sequence). The CDR3 is made up of 11 amino acids. The CDR3, as DNA: TGTGCCAGCAGCGAAGATACTGAGCAGTTCTTC. Translating it yields CASSEDTEQFF. The variable domain in full, completed from reference TRBV7-9 and TRBJ2-1, reads DTGVSQNPRHKITKRGQNVTFRCDPISEHNRLYWYRQTLGQGPEFLTYFQNEAQLEKSRLLSDRFSAERPKGSFSTLEIQRTEQGDSAMYLCASSEDTEQFFGPGTRLTVL.